This TCR beta chain was found in a study of T cells after yellow fever vaccination. UMIs and a universal primer site were added when TCR cDNA was made by 5'RACE template switching. TCRdb reanalysed the 5' RACE reads using MiXCR and keeps one entry per CDR3 protein. The sample has 200,000 to 250,000 distinct CDR3 sequences, 3.2% seen once. V was pared by 6 bases and J by 0 bases, with 17 bases between. There are 17 residues in the CDR3. This clonotype occurred many times. Sequencing used CD4+ T cells sorted from PBMCs, obtained 10 days after the yellow fever booster vaccination. This chain joins TRBV12-3 or TRBV12-4 and TRBJ2-2; TRBD2 is a possible D gene (5 bases). This TCR derives from a young man who received the YFV17D yellow fever vaccine. The CDR3 bases are TGTGCCAGCAGCTCCCGGGGTCTTTGGTCGAACACCGGGGAGCTGTTTTTT. Protein: CASSSRGLWSNTGELFF.